Each of the 16 T cell receptor beta chains below was sequenced from the same sample in a study of blood T cell repertoires in COVID-19 (dated by TCRdb to the early 2020s). Preparation of the library involved the immunoSEQ multiplex PCR assay. What TCRdb holds here is the immuneACCESS table cut down to in-frame rearrangements. Part of the clones is not present; checked against another copy, under half of the missing clones reflect an unresolved V gene, and the others are unexplained. The sample profile shows 65,000 to 80,000 clones; more than 65% of them were found once. The ten biggest clones cover more than 9.5% of the sample. Material for sequencing was peripheral blood. Receptor source: a man in his fifties with acute or convalescent COVID-19.

V gene TRBV7-3 combines with J gene TRBJ2-3; the D gene is possibly TRBD2 (5 bases). CDR1 and CDR2 (germline): SGHTA, FQGTGA. Trimming removed 1 base at V and 6 bases at J, with 11 bases between. This CDR3 spans 14 amino acids. This CDR3 is CASSLNAGADTQYF. The CDR3 DNA follows: TGTGCCAGCAGCTTAAACGCGGGTGCGGATACGCAGTATTTT.

The chain links TRBV10-1 to TRBJ2-1; 12 bases are a match to TRBD2. This CDR3 has 16 residues. Germline CDR1 and CDR2: WNHNN and SYGVQD (reference sequence). With 5 bases clipped from V and 6 bases from J, the junction kept 8 bases outside the gene matches. The chain's CDR3 is CASSKETSGGPNEQFF. CDR3 nucleotide sequence: TGCGCCAGCAGTAAAGAGACTAGCGGGGGTCCCAATGAGCAGTTCTTC.

CDR3 region: CASSLGDRARYGYTF. CDR3 in DNA: TGCGCCAGCAGCTTGGGGGACAGGGCCCGGTATGGCTACACCTTC. The gene calls are TRBV5-1 and TRBJ1-2; 9 bases line up with TRBD1. The CDR3 is 15 amino acids. Losses at the gene ends were 0 bases for V and 5 bases for J; bases not matched to a gene: 5. Germline CDR1 SGHRS, CDR2 YFSETQ.

The chain carries TRBV5-1 and TRBJ2-5; 7 nucleotides align to TRBD1. V trimming: 3 bases; J trimming: 3 bases; junction bases outside the gene matches: 2. This CDR3 has 13 residues. Germline assignment: CDR1 SGHRS and CDR2 YFSETQ. CDR3 in DNA: TGCGCCAGCAGCTCCACAGGGGAAGAGACCCAGTACTTC. This translates into CASSSTGEETQYF. Full variable domain (missing parts from reference TRBV5-1 and TRBJ2-5): KAGVTQTPRYLIKTRGQQVTLSCSPISGHRSVSWYQQTPGQGLQFLFEYFSETQRNKGNFPGRFSGRQFSNSRSEMNVSTLELGDSALYLCASSSTGEETQYFGPGTRLLVL.

J is TRBJ1-5 and V is TRBV9; 7 nucleotides agree with TRBD1. Germline assignment: CDR1 SGDLS and CDR2 YYNGEE. V shed 3 bases and J 1 base; nucleotides not matched to a gene: 4. This CDR3 is built from 15 residues. The CDR3 region is CASSAGQISNQPQHF. CDR3 in DNA: TGTGCCAGCAGCGCGGGACAGATCAGCAATCAGCCCCAGCATTTT.

The chain carries TRBV29-1 and TRBJ1-1, with D uncertain. The CDR3 sequence is 13 residues long. Trimming left V 7 bases short and J 4 bases short, with 16 bases between. Germline assignment: CDR1 SQVTM and CDR2 ANQGSEA. Here the CDR3 reads CSAATFPGTEAFF. In DNA, the CDR3 is TGCAGCGCCGCTACCTTCCCTGGCACTGAAGCTTTCTTT.

The rearrangement joins TRBV7-9 to TRBJ2-3, with D maybe TRBD1 (5 bases). CDR3 length: 15 amino acids. The ends were cut back, 4 bases at V and 0 bases at J, with 11 bases in the middle. The germline gives CDR1 SEHNR, CDR2 FQNEAQ (reference sequence). In nucleotides, the CDR3 is TGTGCCAGCAGCTCCGACAGCTTTAGCACAGATACGCAGTATTTT. It translates to CASSSDSFSTDTQYF. Together with reference TRBV7-9 and TRBJ2-3, the CDR3 gives the full variable domain: DTGVSQNPRHKITKRGQNVTFRCDPISEHNRLYWYRQTLGQGPEFLTYFQNEAQLEKSRLLSDRFSAERPKGSFSTLEIQRTEQGDSAMYLCASSSDSFSTDTQYFGPGTRLTVL.

The V and J genes are TRBV5-4 and TRBJ2-7; D remains unclear. CDR1 is SGHNT and CDR2 is YYREEE in the germline V gene (reference sequence). The germline V and J ends were trimmed by 0 bases and 2 bases, with 9 bases remaining between them. The CDR3 is 14 residues long. CDR3 loop: CASSLDGVTYEQYF. In DNA, the CDR3 is TGTGCCAGCAGCTTGGATGGAGTGACCTACGAGCAGTACTTC.

The genes are TRBV7-2 and TRBJ1-2, with 8 positions matching TRBD1. The CDR3 totals 15 residues. The germline CDR1 and CDR2 sequences are SGHTA and FQGNSA. The V gene end was trimmed by 7 bases and the J gene end by 6 bases; junction bases not matched to a gene: 13. The CDR3 protein is CASNLKAGGFHGYTF. The CDR3 nucleotides are TGTGCCAGCAACCTAAAAGCAGGGGGCTTTCATGGCTACACCTTC.

In this sample, this clone turned up many times. This chain joins TRBV7-9 and TRBJ2-1; TRBD2 matches at 9 bases. Trimming removed 3 bases from V and 5 bases from J; junction bases left unmatched: 5. Germline loops: CDR1 SEHNR, CDR2 FQNEAQ (reference sequence). This CDR3 is 15 amino acids long. CDR3 sequence (DNA): TGTGCCAGCAGCTTCCTACTAGCGGGCGACAATGAGCAGTTCTTC. It translates to CASSFLLAGDNEQFF.

This chain connects TRBV27 to TRBJ1-2, with D possibly being TRBD1 (6 bases). V lost 6 bases and J lost 2, with 16 bases in between. The CDR3 spans 15 residues. Germline lookup yields CDR1 MNHEY and CDR2 SMNVEV (reference sequence). CDR3 region: CASRQDRLQNYGYTF. DNA for the CDR3: TGTGCCAGCAGGCAGGACAGACTTCAAAACTATGGCTACACCTTC.

This clone was recorded only once. The chain recombines TRBV4-3 with TRBJ1-2, with TRBD1 matching 8 bases. With 4 bases clipped from V and 4 bases from J, the junction kept 5 bases outside the gene matches. Per the germline V gene, CDR1 is LGHNA and CDR2 is YSLEER. The CDR3 consists of 14 residues. The CDR3 region has the DNA TGCGCCAGCAGCCCAGGACAGGGACTCTATGGCTACACCTTC. It is translated as CASSPGQGLYGYTF.

The chain recombines TRBV9 with TRBJ2-1; D is possibly TRBD2 (6 bases). The length of the CDR3 is 16 residues. Trimming cost V 4 bases and J 2 bases, with 16 bases left between them. CDR1 and CDR2 from the germline V gene are SGDLS and YYNGEE. The CDR3: CASSPSWGVPYNEQFF. CDR3 nucleotide sequence: TGTGCCAGCAGCCCGTCGTGGGGGGTCCCCTACAATGAGCAGTTCTTC.

The rearrangement links TRBV7-2 to TRBJ2-7; D is uncertain. Between the trimmed V and J ends, which lost 5 bases and 2 bases, there was a span of 10 bases. This CDR3 is 13 amino acids long. CDR1 is SGHTA and CDR2 is FQGNSA in the germline V gene. DNA for the CDR3: TGTGCCAGCAGCACCCGGGTCGCCTACGAGCAGTACTTC. It encodes CASSTRVAYEQYF.

This chain connects TRBV25-1 to TRBJ2-7, with D perhaps matching TRBD1 (6 bases). V lost 1 base to trimming and J lost 3 bases, with 13 bases between them. This CDR3 spans 15 amino acids. Germline values: CDR1 MGHDK, CDR2 SYGVNS. The CDR3 reads CASSELQGPSYEQYF. The CDR3 coding sequence is TGTGCCAGCAGTGAATTACAGGGACCGAGCTACGAGCAGTACTTC.

The chain combines TRBV9 with TRBJ2-3, with TRBD2 identical over 10 bases. This CDR3 spans 16 amino acids. Germline CDR1 SGDLS, CDR2 YYNGEE. J gave up 1 base and V 0 bases, and 2 bases lay outside the gene matches. The chain's CDR3 is CASSVESGGGTDTQYF. The CDR3, as DNA: TGTGCCAGCAGCGTAGAGAGCGGGGGGGGCACAGATACGCAGTATTTT.